These 9 T cell receptor beta chains were sequenced from one sample in a study of blood T cell repertoires in COVID-19. Profiled with immunoSEQ multiplex PCR; TCRdb holds only in-frame clones, not every one. The profile shows around 220,000 clones, 70% to 90% of them singletons. The sequenced sample was PBMCs or T cells enriched from blood (not recorded which). These receptors all come from a woman between 50 and 59 years old with acute COVID-19.

The rearrangement uses TRBV28 and TRBJ1-2; D not resolved. Per germline, CDR1 MDHEN and CDR2 SYDVKM. V was pared by 6 bases and J by 7 bases, with 12 bases between. The CDR3 has 12 amino acids. CDR3 region: CASSNLYGGYTF. In DNA form, the CDR3 reads TGTGCCAGCAGCAATCTATATGGTGGCTACACCTTC.

The chain couples TRBV3-1 (or the pseudogene TRBV3-2) to TRBJ2-7, with D perhaps TRBD1 (6 bases). From germline, CDR1 is LGHDT and CDR2 YNNKEL (reference sequence). There are 17 residues in the CDR3. Trimming cost V 0 bases and J 4 bases, with 19 bases left between them. Here the CDR3 reads CASSQDWFGDTTYEQYF. The DNA for the CDR3 is TGTGCCAGCAGCCAAGATTGGTTTGGGGACACTACATACGAGCAGTACTTC.

The V and J genes are TRBV11-3 and TRBJ2-3, with D perhaps matching TRBD2 (6 bases). From germline, CDR1 is SGHNT and CDR2 YENEEA. V lost 1 base, J lost 1 base, and 18 bases lay in between. The CDR3 extends over 18 amino acids. The CDR3 coding sequence is TGTGCCAGCAGCTTAGTTGCGGGAAAGGGAAAAGGCACAGATACGCAGTATTTT. The encoded protein is CASSLVAGKGKGTDTQYF.

The rearrangement joins TRBV28 to TRBJ2-5; possibly TRBD1 for D (7 bases). The length of the CDR3 is 15 residues. From germline, CDR1 is MDHEN and CDR2 SYDVKM. Trimming pared 2 bases from V and 5 bases from J, leaving 15 bases between. The CDR3 DNA reads TGTGCCAGCAGTTTAAACTGGCAGGGGGGTGAGACCCAGTACTTC. It encodes CASSLNWQGGETQYF. The whole variable domain, filled in from reference TRBV28 and TRBJ2-5, reads DVKVTQSSRYLVKRTGEKVFLECVQDMDHENMFWYRQDPGLGLRLIYFSYDVKMKEKGDIPEGYSVSREKKERFSLILESASTNQTSMYLCASSLNWQGGETQYFGPGTRLLVL.

J is TRBJ2-5 and V is TRBV5-1; the D is unclear. V was shortened by 3 bases and J by 3 bases, with 6 bases between the two germline ends. From germline, CDR1 is SGHRS and CDR2 YFSETQ. CDR3 length: 12 amino acids. CDR3 bases: TGCGCCAGCAGCTCCTATAAAGAGACCCAGTACTTC. This encodes CASSSYKETQYF. Supplemented by reference TRBV5-1 and TRBJ2-5, the full variable domain reads KAGVTQTPRYLIKTRGQQVTLSCSPISGHRSVSWYQQTPGQGLQFLFEYFSETQRNKGNFPGRFSGRQFSNSRSEMNVSTLELGDSALYLCASSSYKETQYFGPGTRLLVL.

The chain couples TRBV6-4 to TRBJ2-1; 8 nucleotides agree with TRBD2. The length of the CDR3 is 15 residues. Per the germline V gene, CDR1 is MRHNA and CDR2 is SNTAGT. Unmatched junction bases numbered 8, after V lost 2 bases and J lost 8 bases. The CDR3 coding sequence is TGTGCCAGCAGTGACGGGTCGGGAGGGGTGGATGAGCAGTTCTTC. This codes for CASSDGSGGVDEQFF.

The V and J genes are TRBV5-1 and TRBJ2-7, with 9 bases matching TRBD1. CDR3 length: 15 amino acids. J was trimmed by 5 bases and V by 0 bases; bases with no gene match: 6. Germline lookup yields CDR1 SGHRS and CDR2 YFSETQ. CDR3 in amino acids: CASSLAGQGFDEQYF. Here the CDR3 DNA reads TGCGCCAGCAGCTTGGCGGGACAGGGATTCGACGAGCAGTACTTC.

In nucleotides, the CDR3 is TGTGCCAGCAGTCTCGGACTAAACTACGAGCAGTACTTC. Protein product: CASSLGLNYEQYF. V and J are TRBV27 and TRBJ2-7; TRBD2 might be the D (6 bases). From germline, CDR1 is MNHEY and CDR2 SMNVEV (reference sequence). V was clipped by 5 bases and J by 3 bases, with 11 bases between them. CDR3 length equals 13 residues.

The chain has TRBV21-1 and TRBJ1-6; the DNA was not compared with TRBD1, the D call given in the table. TRBV21-1 is given as a pseudogene. The length of the CDR3 is 14 residues. CDR3 coding DNA: TGTGCCAGCAGCCACGGCAGGGGACATTCACCCCTCCACTTT. Translating gives CASSHGRGHSPLHF.